This is a list of T cell receptor beta chains from one sample in a study of blood T cell repertoires in COVID-19. Only in-frame clones appear in the TCRdb table, and some are missing; sequencing was by immunoSEQ multiplex PCR. This table holds under 400,000 clones, more than 70% found once. The sequenced sample consisted of PBMCs or T cells enriched from blood (not recorded which). The receptors were sampled from a woman aged 25 to 39 who had been exposed to COVID-19. CDR3s include the opening cysteine and the closing phenylalanine or tryptophan. The D gene is left open where the match is weak. Clone sizes are given selectively: once, few, many, or a class where the clone is expanded.

J: TRBJ2-1; V: TRBV20-1; D: .; size: .; CDR3: CSARALNEQFF; DNA: TGCAGTGCTAGAGCTCTCAATGAGCAGTTCTTC
J: TRBJ2-1; V: TRBV6-1; D: .; size: .; CDR3: CASSDIDEGNRFF; DNA: TGTGCCAGCAGTGATATTGACGAGGGAAATCGGTTCTTC
J: TRBJ1-6; V: TRBV5-1; D: .; size: once; CDR3: CASSLVGSPLHF; DNA: TGCGCCAGCAGCTTGGTCGGTTCACCCCTCCACTTT
J: TRBJ1-1; V: TRBV5-5; D: TRBD1; size: .; CDR3: CASSFPQGADTEAFF; DNA: TGTGCCAGCAGCTTCCCACAGGGGGCGGACACTGAAGCTTTCTTT
J: TRBJ2-1; V: TRBV3-1/TRBV3-2; D: .; size: .; CDR3: CASSQDLPVF; DNA: TGTGCCAGCAGCCAAGATCTGCCGGTCTTC
J: TRBJ1-2; V: TRBV7-2; D: TRBD1; size: .; CDR3: CASSFATGFGYTF; DNA: TGTGCCAGCAGCTTCGCGACAGGGTTTGGCTACACCTTC
J: TRBJ2-7; V: TRBV28; D: .; size: .; CDR3: CASSLGETYEQYF; DNA: TGTGCCAGCAGTTTAGGGGAGACCTACGAGCAGTACTTC
J: TRBJ1-2; V: TRBV29-1; D: .; size: once; CDR3: CSVVGVRRTGYTF; DNA: TGCAGCGTTGTGGGAGTACGAAGGACCGGCTACACCTTC
J: TRBJ2-5; V: TRBV11-2; D: TRBD2; size: .; CDR3: CASSRVAGAQETQYF; DNA: TGTGCCAGCAGCCGGGTGGCGGGAGCTCAAGAGACCCAGTACTTC
J: TRBJ1-2; V: TRBV3-1/TRBV3-2; D: TRBD1; size: .; CDR3: CASSQVLGQGSYGYTF; DNA: TGTGCCAGCAGCCAAGTTTTGGGACAGGGGAGCTATGGCTACACCTTC
J: TRBJ2-1; V: TRBV14; D: TRBD2; size: .; CDR3: CASSALGEGQFF; DNA: TGTGCCAGCAGCGCCCTTGGGGAGGGGCAGTTCTTC
J: TRBJ2-1; V: TRBV9; D: TRBD1; size: .; CDR3: CASSAGQDRGYNEQFF; DNA: TGTGCCAGCAGCGCTGGACAGGACAGGGGTTACAATGAGCAGTTCTTC
J: TRBJ1-2; V: TRBV6-2/TRBV6-3; D: .; size: .; CDR3: CASSYPAGASTGYTF; DNA: TGTGCCAGCAGTTATCCGGCAGGGGCCTCTACGGGCTACACCTTC
J: TRBJ1-3; V: TRBV28; D: TRBD1; size: .; CDR3: CASQTGHSGNTIYF; DNA: TGTGCCAGCCAGACAGGGCACTCTGGAAACACCATATATTTT
J: TRBJ2-6; V: TRBV27; D: .; size: .; CDR3: CASSLSGARSSGANVLTF; DNA: TGTGCCAGCAGTTTATCGGGGGCGCGAAGCTCTGGGGCCAACGTCCTGACTTTC
J: TRBJ2-1; V: TRBV6-1; D: TRBD2; size: .; CDR3: CASSEPRLAGGPNEQFF; DNA: TGTGCCAGCAGTGAACCCCGACTAGCGGGAGGGCCGAATGAGCAGTTCTTC
J: TRBJ1-1; V: TRBV19; D: .; size: .; CDR3: CASSISGGDTEAFF; DNA: TGTGCCAGTAGTATTTCCGGGGGTGACACTGAAGCTTTCTTT
J: TRBJ2-4; V: TRBV6-5; D: TRBD1; size: .; CDR3: CASSRDRGAKNIQYF; DNA: TGTGCCAGCAGCCGGGACAGGGGCGCCAAAAACATTCAGTACTTC
J: TRBJ1-5; V: TRBV19; D: TRBD1; size: .; CDR3: CASSSQPGQVNQPQHF; DNA: TGTGCCAGTAGTTCCCAGCCGGGACAGGTAAATCAGCCCCAGCATTTT
J: TRBJ2-2; V: TRBV19; D: TRBD1; size: .; CDR3: CASSNGDRETGELFF; DNA: TGTGCCAGTAGTAATGGAGACAGGGAGACCGGGGAGCTGTTTTTT
J: TRBJ2-1; V: TRBV10-3; D: TRBD2; size: .; CDR3: CAISPGLAGGSDEQFF; DNA: TGTGCCATCAGTCCCGGACTAGCGGGAGGATCGGATGAGCAGTTCTTC
J: TRBJ1-6; V: TRBV14; D: TRBD1; size: .; CDR3: CASSPTFQGAESPLHF; DNA: TGTGCCAGCAGCCCAACTTTCCAGGGGGCGGAATCACCCCTCCACTTT
J: TRBJ2-7; V: TRBV6-5; D: TRBD1; size: .; CDR3: CASSRGGQGAYEQYF; DNA: TGTGCCAGCAGCAGAGGGGGACAGGGGGCCTACGAGCAGTACTTC
J: TRBJ1-2; V: TRBV18; D: .; size: .; CDR3: CASSPTVNPGRDYGYTF; DNA: TGTGCCAGCTCACCAACGGTTAATCCAGGGAGGGACTATGGCTACACCTTC
J: TRBJ2-1; V: TRBV28; D: .; size: .; CDR3: CASSPATSSYNEQFF; DNA: TGTGCCAGCAGCCCTGCCACCAGCTCCTACAATGAGCAGTTCTTC
J: TRBJ2-1; V: TRBV14; D: .; size: .; CDR3: CASSQRPLVFNDEQFF; DNA: TGTGCCAGCAGCCAACGCCCACTGGTTTTCAATGATGAGCAGTTCTTC
J: TRBJ1-1; V: TRBV27; D: TRBD1; size: .; CDR3: CASRGTGMGTEAFF; DNA: TGTGCCAGCAGGGGGACAGGGATGGGCACTGAAGCTTTCTTT
J: TRBJ2-1; V: TRBV7-9; D: .; size: .; CDR3: CASSFSGGNNEQFF; DNA: TGTGCCAGCAGCTTTAGCGGTGGGAACAATGAGCAGTTCTTC
J: TRBJ1-4; V: TRBV5-6; D: .; size: .; CDR3: CASSWSGRDEKLFF; DNA: TGTGCCAGCAGCTGGAGTGGGAGGGATGAAAAACTGTTTTTT
J: TRBJ1-3; V: TRBV27; D: .; size: few; CDR3: CASSPAAVSGNTIYF; DNA: TGTGCCAGCAGTCCGGCGGCCGTCTCTGGAAACACCATATATTTT
J: TRBJ2-1; V: TRBV27; D: TRBD2; size: few; CDR3: CASSHSSGINNEQFF; DNA: TGTGCCAGCAGTCACAGTAGCGGGATCAACAATGAGCAGTTCTTC
J: TRBJ2-1; V: TRBV18; D: TRBD2; size: .; CDR3: CASSPQLITGTSGYNEQFF; DNA: TGTGCCAGCTCACCACAACTCATCACCGGGACTAGCGGATACAATGAGCAGTTCTTC
J: TRBJ1-1; V: TRBV5-4; D: TRBD1; size: once; CDR3: CASSRDRGPFMNTEAFF; DNA: TGTGCCAGCAGCCGGGACAGGGGGCCTTTCATGAACACTGAAGCTTTCTTT
J: TRBJ2-3; V: TRBV2; D: TRBD1; size: .; CDR3: CASLPGTGTDTQYF; DNA: TGTGCCAGCCTCCCGGGGACAGGGACTGATACGCAGTATTTT
J: TRBJ2-3; V: TRBV25-1; D: .; size: once; CDR3: CASSDYRGSLPSTDTQYF; DNA: TGTGCCAGCAGTGATTACCGGGGTAGCCTTCCAAGCACAGATACGCAGTATTTT
J: TRBJ2-7; V: TRBV28; D: TRBD2; size: .; CDR3: CASSPDEGGGRSPYF; DNA: TGTGCCAGCAGTCCAGATGAAGGAGGCGGGAGGTCACCGTACTTC
J: TRBJ2-5; V: TRBV3-1/TRBV3-2; D: .; size: once; CDR3: CASSKAGLATQYF; DNA: TGTGCCAGCTCGAAGGCTGGGCTGGCGACCCAGTACTTC
J: TRBJ1-2; V: TRBV7-9; D: TRBD1; size: once; CDR3: CASSPGTANYGYTF; DNA: TGTGCCAGCAGCCCAGGGACAGCTAACTATGGCTACACCTTC
J: TRBJ2-3; V: TRBV10-3; D: .; size: few; CDR3: CAISERTGSTDTQYF; DNA: TGTGCCATCAGTGAGAGGACGGGAAGCACAGATACGCAGTATTTT
J: TRBJ1-2; V: TRBV7-8; D: .; size: once; CDR3: CASSLARGSGYGYTF; DNA: TGTGCCAGCAGCTTAGCCAGGGGTAGTGGCTATGGCTACACCTTC